Listed below are T cell receptor beta chains from one sample, sequenced in a study of cytomegalovirus exposure and HLA in healthy donors. Sequenced by immunoSEQ multiplex PCR; TCRdb stores in-frame clones only, minus some. The sample has tens of thousands of clones, 79% seen once; the top ten hold approximately 3%. Source material: PBMCs. The receptor source for this set is a man aged 30-40 years in good health and CMV-seronegative. The CDR3 runs from the conserved cysteine through the conserved F or W. A D gene is named only where the DNA matches it firmly. Rows give clone size only sometimes, using once, few, many, or a class for an expanded clone.

-,TRBV6-1,-,TRBJ1-1,CASSDVVNTEAFF,TGTGCCAGCAGTGATGTAGTGAACACTGAAGCTTTCTTT
-,TRBV27,TRBD1,TRBJ2-1,CASSPDRGSYNEQFF,TGTGCCAGCAGTCCCGACAGGGGATCCTACAATGAGCAGTTCTTC
-,TRBV9,TRBD1,TRBJ2-7,CASSADIGGTGNTYEQYF,TGTGCCAGCAGCGCGGATATTGGGGGGACAGGGAATACCTACGAGCAGTACTTC
-,TRBV9,-,TRBJ1-1,CASSVGGVMNTEAFF,TGTGCCAGCAGCGTAGGCGGGGTTATGAACACTGAAGCTTTCTTT
-,TRBV6-4,-,TRBJ1-1,CASASTSNTEAFF,TGTGCCAGCGCCTCTACTTCGAACACTGAAGCTTTCTTT
-,TRBV7-7,TRBD1,TRBJ2-7,CASSQRQGDEQYF,TGTGCTAGCAGCCAGAGACAGGGCGACGAGCAGTACTTC
-,TRBV27,-,TRBJ2-7,CASSPIQGGSYEQYF,TGTGCCAGCAGCCCTATCCAGGGTGGGTCCTACGAGCAGTACTTC
-,TRBV5-4,-,TRBJ1-4,CASSLISTTNEKLFF,TGTGCCAGCAGCTTGATTAGCACAACTAATGAAAAACTGTTTTTT
few,TRBV4-3,TRBD1,TRBJ1-5,CASSRTYRGGNQPQHF,TGCGCCAGCAGCCGTACCTACAGGGGAGGCAATCAGCCCCAGCATTTT
-,TRBV21-1,-,TRBJ2-7,CASSQSRGQGSYEQYF,TGTGCCAGCAGCCAAAGCCGGGGACAGGGTTCTTACGAGCAGTACTTC
-,TRBV18,TRBD2,TRBJ2-1,CASSPDFGTSGRNEQFF,TGTGCCAGCTCACCGGATTTCGGGACTAGCGGCCGGAATGAGCAGTTCTTC
once,TRBV5-6,-,TRBJ2-3,CASSLLRGEAQTQYF,TGTGCCAGCAGCTTATTGCGGGGCGAAGCTCAGACGCAGTATTTT
-,TRBV7-2,TRBD1,TRBJ2-5,CASSPGTGQETQYF,TGTGCCAGCAGCCCAGGGACAGGGCAAGAGACCCAGTACTTC
-,TRBV2,TRBD1,TRBJ1-4,CASRRTGFSEKLFF,TGTGCCAGCAGACGGACAGGGTTTAGTGAAAAACTGTTTTTT
-,TRBV4-1,-,TRBJ1-5,CASGPGQPQHF,TGCGCCAGCGGCCCCGGGCAGCCCCAGCATTTT
few,TRBV4-2,TRBD1,TRBJ2-3,CASSLRTGLGTDTQYF,TGTGCCAGCAGCCTACGGACAGGTTTGGGCACAGATACGCAGTATTTT
-,TRBV19,-,TRBJ1-2,CATRDIDFQDYGYTF,TGTGCCACTCGGGACATCGACTTCCAGGACTATGGCTACACCTTC
-,TRBV5-1,TRBD1,TRBJ1-1,CASSREGGAGNTEAFF,TGCGCCAGCAGCAGGGAAGGGGGCGCCGGGAACACTGAAGCTTTCTTT
-,TRBV7-9,TRBD2,TRBJ2-3,CASSLDLAGRTDTQYF,TGTGCCAGCAGCTTAGACCTAGCGGGGAGGACAGATACGCAGTATTTT
-,TRBV6-6,-,TRBJ1-1,CASSSGQNTEAFF,TGTGCCAGCAGTTCTGGACAGAACACTGAAGCTTTCTTT
-,TRBV5-1,-,TRBJ1-5,CASSSGREGSNQPQHF,TGCGCCAGCAGCTCGGGGAGGGAGGGAAGCAATCAGCCCCAGCATTTT
-,TRBV29-1,-,TRBJ2-5,CSGAEGGGGETQYF,TGCAGCGGGGCCGAGGGAGGTGGGGGAGAGACCCAGTACTTC
-,TRBV7-9,-,TRBJ1-5,CASSSGARQPQHF,TGTGCCAGCAGCTCAGGGGCTCGGCAGCCCCAGCATTTT
-,TRBV2,-,TRBJ1-5,CASTPWSNQPQHF,TGTGCCAGCACGCCATGGAGTAATCAGCCCCAGCATTTT
-,TRBV18,TRBD1,TRBJ2-7,CASSPQGQGKEQYF,TGTGCCAGCTCACCCCAGGGACAGGGCAAAGAGCAGTACTTC
few,TRBV7-3,-,TRBJ2-6,CASSQGGTGANVLTF,TGTGCCAGTTCCCAGGGGGGCACTGGGGCCAACGTCCTGACTTTC
-,TRBV6-1,-,TRBJ1-1,CASTRQSNTEAFF,TGTGCCAGCACAAGACAGTCGAACACTGAAGCTTTCTTT
few,TRBV15,TRBD1,TRBJ2-3,CATSRDVGTGGMMTVDTQYF,TGTGCCACCAGCAGAGATGTGGGGACAGGGGGAATGATGACTGTAGATACGCAGTATTTT
-,TRBV9,-,TRBJ1-2,CASSSAGVWGYTF,TGTGCCAGCAGCTCAGCAGGGGTCTGGGGCTACACCTTC
-,TRBV5-1,TRBD2,TRBJ2-1,CASSSTSGSSYNEQFF,TGCGCCAGCAGCTCGACTAGCGGCAGCTCCTACAATGAGCAGTTCTTC
-,TRBV27,TRBD1,TRBJ1-6,CASMGQGLAPLHF,TGTGCCAGCATGGGACAGGGTCTGGCACCCCTCCACTTT
few,TRBV2,TRBD1,TRBJ1-4,CASGPGTGGEKLFF,TGTGCCAGCGGCCCCGGGACAGGGGGTGAAAAACTGTTTTTT
-,TRBV9,-,TRBJ2-4,CASSVGGLVENIQYF,TGTGCCAGCAGCGTAGGGGGCCTGGTTGAAAACATTCAGTACTTC
-,TRBV7-9,-,TRBJ1-6,CASSSGVSSPLHF,TGTGCCAGCAGCTCGGGGGTTAGTTCACCCCTCCACTTT
-,TRBV5-1,-,TRBJ1-2,CASSFNLPNYGYTF,TGCGCCAGCAGCTTTAACTTACCTAACTATGGCTACACCTTC
-,TRBV7-9,-,TRBJ2-7,CASSLEGATSYEQYF,TGTGCCAGCAGCTTAGAGGGAGCGACGTCCTACGAGCAGTACTTC
few,TRBV2,-,TRBJ1-1,CATPDGAENTEAFF,TGTGCCACCCCAGATGGGGCGGAAAACACTGAAGCTTTCTTT
-,TRBV30,-,TRBJ2-7,CAWSTSSYEQYF,TGTGCCTGGAGTACGAGCTCCTACGAGCAGTACTTC
-,TRBV4-2,-,TRBJ1-2,CASSQGLETGYAGYTF,TGTGCCAGCAGCCAAGGTCTGGAGACTGGGTATGCTGGCTACACCTTC
-,TRBV7-6,TRBD1,TRBJ2-5,CASSLDRAMGETQYF,TGTGCCAGCAGCCTCGACAGGGCCATGGGGGAGACCCAGTACTTC
-,TRBV19,-,TRBJ2-3,CASSIDPGADTQYF,TGTGCCAGTAGTATAGATCCAGGCGCAGATACGCAGTATTTT
few,TRBV15,-,TRBJ1-5,CATSRGQLNQPQHF,TGTGCCACCAGCAGAGGACAGCTGAATCAGCCCCAGCATTTT